This T cell receptor (beta chain) originates from a study of cytomegalovirus exposure and HLA in healthy donors. Findings and caveats of the study: It was reported that TCR beta sequences correctly inferred the HLA-A and HLA-B alleles for most subjects. Later analysis showed most CMV-associated TCR beta chains appearing HLA-restricted. Association of a missense DCLRE1C variant with TCR beta V- and J-gene trimming was reported in a later analysis. Analyzed later, association rates of TCRs varied across HLA loci, with DRB1 most and HLA-C fewest.

Germline loops: CDR1 MNHNS, CDR2 SASEGT. This CDR3 has 13 amino acids. Trimming removed 11 bases at V and 2 bases at J, with 13 bases between. Notes on this clone: No antigen is known for it.

The PCR used 60 Vbeta and 13 Jbeta primers. Clones were sequenced by immunoSEQ multiplex PCR, and TCRdb holds only the in-frame ones, with some missing. The top ten hold approximately 2.2% of the sample, which has about 170,000 clones, roughly 76% seen once. This chain uses TRBV6-1 with TRBJ1-5; D remains unclear. This sequence originates from a male donor in good health and CMV-seronegative. The sample comprised PBMCs. CDR3 sequence: CALSGVGNQPQHF. CDR3 DNA sequence: TGTGCCCTCAGCGGGGTCGGCAATCAGCCCCAGCATTTT.